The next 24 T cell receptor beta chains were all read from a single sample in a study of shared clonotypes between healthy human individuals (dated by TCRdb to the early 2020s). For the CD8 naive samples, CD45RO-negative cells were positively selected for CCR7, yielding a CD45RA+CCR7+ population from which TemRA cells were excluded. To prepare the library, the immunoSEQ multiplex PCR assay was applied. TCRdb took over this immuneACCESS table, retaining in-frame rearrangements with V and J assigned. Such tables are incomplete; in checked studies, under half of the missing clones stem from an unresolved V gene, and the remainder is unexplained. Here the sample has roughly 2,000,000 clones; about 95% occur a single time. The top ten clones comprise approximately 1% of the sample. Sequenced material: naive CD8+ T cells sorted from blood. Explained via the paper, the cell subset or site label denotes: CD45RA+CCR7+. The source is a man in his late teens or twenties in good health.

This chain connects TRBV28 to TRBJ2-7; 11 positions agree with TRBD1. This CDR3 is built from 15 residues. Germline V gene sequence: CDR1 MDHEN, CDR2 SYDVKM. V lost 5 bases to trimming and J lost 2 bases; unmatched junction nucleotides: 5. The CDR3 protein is CASSEGQGGTYEQYF. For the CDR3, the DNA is TGTGCCAGCAGTGAGGGACAGGGGGGGACCTACGAGCAGTACTTC.

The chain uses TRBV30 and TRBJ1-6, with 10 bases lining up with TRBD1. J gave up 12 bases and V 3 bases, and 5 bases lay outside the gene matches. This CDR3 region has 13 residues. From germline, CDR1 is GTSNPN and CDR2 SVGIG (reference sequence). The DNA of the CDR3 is TGTGCCTGGAGAAGGACAGGGGGGGAACCCCTCCACTTT. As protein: CAWRRTGGEPLHF.

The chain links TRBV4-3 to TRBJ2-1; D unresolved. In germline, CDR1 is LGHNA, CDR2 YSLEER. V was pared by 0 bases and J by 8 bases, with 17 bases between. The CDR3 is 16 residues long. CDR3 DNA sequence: TGCGCCAGCAGCCAAGATCCGCATAGGGTTTGGGATGAGCAGTTCTTC. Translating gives CASSQDPHRVWDEQFF.

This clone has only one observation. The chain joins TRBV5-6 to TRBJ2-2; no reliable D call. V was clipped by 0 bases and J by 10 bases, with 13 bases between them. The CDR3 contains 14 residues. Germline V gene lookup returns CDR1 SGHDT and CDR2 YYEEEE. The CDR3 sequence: CASSLGATPVELFF. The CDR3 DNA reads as TGTGCCAGCAGCTTGGGGGCCACGCCGGTGGAGCTGTTTTTT.

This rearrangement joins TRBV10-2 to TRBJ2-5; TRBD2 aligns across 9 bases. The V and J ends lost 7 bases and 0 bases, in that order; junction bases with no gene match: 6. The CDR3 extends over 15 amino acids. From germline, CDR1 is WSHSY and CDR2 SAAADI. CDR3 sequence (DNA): TGCGCCAGCACCCCCAGCGGGGGGTACCAAGAGACCCAGTACTTC. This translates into CASTPSGGYQETQYF.

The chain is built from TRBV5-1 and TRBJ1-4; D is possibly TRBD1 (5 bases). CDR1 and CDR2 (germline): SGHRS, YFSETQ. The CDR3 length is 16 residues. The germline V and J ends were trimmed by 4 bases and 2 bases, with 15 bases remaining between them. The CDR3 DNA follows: TGCGCCAGCAGCCCCGAGGGTGGGACGACTAATGAAAAACTGTTTTTT. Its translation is CASSPEGGTTNEKLFF.

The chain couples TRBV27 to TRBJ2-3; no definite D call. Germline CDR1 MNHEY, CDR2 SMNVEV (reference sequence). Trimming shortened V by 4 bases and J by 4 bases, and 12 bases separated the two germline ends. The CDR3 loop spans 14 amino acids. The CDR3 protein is CASSSSPAPDTQYF. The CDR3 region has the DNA TGTGCCAGCAGTTCCTCCCCGGCACCAGATACGCAGTATTTT.

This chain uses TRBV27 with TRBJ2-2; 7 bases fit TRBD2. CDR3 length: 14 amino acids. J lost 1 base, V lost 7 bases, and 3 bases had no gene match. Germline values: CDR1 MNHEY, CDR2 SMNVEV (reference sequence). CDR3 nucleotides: TGTGCCAGCAAGCTAGCGGAGAACACCGGGGAGCTGTTTTTT. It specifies CASKLAENTGELFF.

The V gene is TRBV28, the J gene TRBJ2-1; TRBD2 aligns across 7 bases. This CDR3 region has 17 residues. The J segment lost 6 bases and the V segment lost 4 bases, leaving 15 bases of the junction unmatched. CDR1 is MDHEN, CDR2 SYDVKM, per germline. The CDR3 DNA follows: TGTGCCAGCAGTTCCTTTTTTGAGGATGGGGGGGGCAATGAGCAGTTCTTC. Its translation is CASSSFFEDGGGNEQFF.

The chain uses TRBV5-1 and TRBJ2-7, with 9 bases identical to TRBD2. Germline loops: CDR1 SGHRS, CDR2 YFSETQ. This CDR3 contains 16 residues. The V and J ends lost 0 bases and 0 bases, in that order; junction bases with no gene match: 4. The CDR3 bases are TGCGCCAGCAGCTTGGGCCTAGCGGGGACCTCCTACGAGCAGTACTTC. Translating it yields CASSLGLAGTSYEQYF. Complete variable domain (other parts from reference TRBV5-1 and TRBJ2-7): KAGVTQTPRYLIKTRGQQVTLSCSPISGHRSVSWYQQTPGQGLQFLFEYFSETQRNKGNFPGRFSGRQFSNSRSEMNVSTLELGDSALYLCASSLGLAGTSYEQYFGPGTRLTVT.

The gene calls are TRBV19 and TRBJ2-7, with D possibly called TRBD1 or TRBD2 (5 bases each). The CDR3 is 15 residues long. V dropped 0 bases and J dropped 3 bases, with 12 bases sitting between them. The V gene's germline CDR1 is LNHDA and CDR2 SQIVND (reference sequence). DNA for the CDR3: TGTGCCAGTAGTATAGATCGGACACGGGACTACGAGCAGTACTTC. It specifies CASSIDRTRDYEQYF.

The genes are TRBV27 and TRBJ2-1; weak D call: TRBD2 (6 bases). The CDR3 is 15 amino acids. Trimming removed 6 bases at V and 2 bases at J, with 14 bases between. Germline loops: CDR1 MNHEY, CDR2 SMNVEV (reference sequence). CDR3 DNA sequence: TGTGCCAGCAGCCAAGGCTCGGGAGCCTACAATGAGCAGTTCTTC. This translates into CASSQGSGAYNEQFF.

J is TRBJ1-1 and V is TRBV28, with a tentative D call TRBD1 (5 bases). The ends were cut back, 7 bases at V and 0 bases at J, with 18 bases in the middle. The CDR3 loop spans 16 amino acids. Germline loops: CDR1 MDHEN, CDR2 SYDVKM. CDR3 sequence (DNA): TGTGCCAGCACCCTGGGGGGTGGGGGGATGAACACTGAAGCTTTCTTT. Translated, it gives CASTLGGGGMNTEAFF. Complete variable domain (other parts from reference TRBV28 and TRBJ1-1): DVKVTQSSRYLVKRTGEKVFLECVQDMDHENMFWYRQDPGLGLRLIYFSYDVKMKEKGDIPEGYSVSREKKERFSLILESASTNQTSMYLCASTLGGGGMNTEAFFGQGTRLTVV.

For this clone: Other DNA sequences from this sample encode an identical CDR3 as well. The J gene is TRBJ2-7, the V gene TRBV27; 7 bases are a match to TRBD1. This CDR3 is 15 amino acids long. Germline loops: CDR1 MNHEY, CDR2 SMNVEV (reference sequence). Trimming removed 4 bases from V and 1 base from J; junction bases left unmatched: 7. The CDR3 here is CASSYRGLSSYEQYF. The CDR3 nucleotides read TGTGCCAGCAGTTACAGGGGCCTGTCTTCCTACGAGCAGTACTTC.

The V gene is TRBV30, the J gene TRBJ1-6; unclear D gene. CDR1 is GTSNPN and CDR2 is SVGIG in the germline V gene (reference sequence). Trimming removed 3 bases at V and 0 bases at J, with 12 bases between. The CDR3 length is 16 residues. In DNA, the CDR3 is TGTGCCTGGAGCCCGGGAGAGAGCTCCTATAATTCACCCCTCCACTTT. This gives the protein CAWSPGESSYNSPLHF.

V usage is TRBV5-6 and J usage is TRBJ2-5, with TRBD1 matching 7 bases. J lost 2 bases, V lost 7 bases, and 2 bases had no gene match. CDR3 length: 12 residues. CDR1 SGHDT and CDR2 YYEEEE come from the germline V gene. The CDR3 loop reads CASDRAQETQYF. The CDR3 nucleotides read TGTGCCAGCGACAGGGCTCAAGAGACCCAGTACTTC.

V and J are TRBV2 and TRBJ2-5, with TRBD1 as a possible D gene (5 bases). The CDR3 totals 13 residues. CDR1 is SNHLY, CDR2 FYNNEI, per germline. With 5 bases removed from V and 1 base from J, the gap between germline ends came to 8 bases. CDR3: CASSPGAQETQYF. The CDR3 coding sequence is TGTGCCAGCAGTCCTGGGGCCCAAGAGACCCAGTACTTC.

Here the CDR3 reads CASSLVPSGDEKLFF. In DNA form, the CDR3 reads TGTGCCAGCAGCCTCGTCCCGTCCGGGGATGAAAAACTGTTTTTT. The J gene is TRBJ1-4, the V gene TRBV7-6, with D hard to call. The V end lost 5 bases, the J end lost 6 bases, and 16 bases lay between the germline ends. The CDR3 length is 15 residues. Germline V gives CDR1 SGHVS, CDR2 FNYEAQ.

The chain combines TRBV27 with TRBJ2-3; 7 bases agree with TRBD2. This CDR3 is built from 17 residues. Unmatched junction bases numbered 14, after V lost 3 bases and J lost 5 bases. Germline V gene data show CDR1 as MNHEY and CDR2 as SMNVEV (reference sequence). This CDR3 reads CASSFSAGETPLDTQYF. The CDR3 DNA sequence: TGTGCCAGCAGTTTCTCCGCGGGGGAGACCCCGCTAGATACGCAGTATTTT.

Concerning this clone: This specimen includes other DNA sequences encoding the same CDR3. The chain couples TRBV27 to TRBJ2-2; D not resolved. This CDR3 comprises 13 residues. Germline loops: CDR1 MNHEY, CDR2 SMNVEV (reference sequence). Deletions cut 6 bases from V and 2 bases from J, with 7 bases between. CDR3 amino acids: CASSQSNTGELFF. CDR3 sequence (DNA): TGTGCCAGCAGCCAAAGCAACACCGGGGAGCTGTTTTTT.

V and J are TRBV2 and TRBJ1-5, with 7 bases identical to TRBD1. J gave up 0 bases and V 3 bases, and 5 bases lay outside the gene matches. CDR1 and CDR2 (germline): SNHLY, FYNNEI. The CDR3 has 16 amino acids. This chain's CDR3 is CASSDWTGNSNQPQHF. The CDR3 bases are TGTGCCAGCAGTGATTGGACAGGTAATAGCAATCAGCCCCAGCATTTT.

The CDR3 sequence: CASSETPSRAGEQYF. The CDR3 DNA reads TGTGCCAGCAGCGAGACCCCCAGCAGGGCGGGGGAGCAGTACTTC. The chain has TRBV9 and TRBJ2-7, with a weak D call TRBD2 (6 bases). The germline V gene has CDR1 SGDLS and CDR2 YYNGEE. This CDR3 spans 15 amino acids. The V end lost 3 bases, the J end lost 7 bases, and 20 bases lay between the germline ends.

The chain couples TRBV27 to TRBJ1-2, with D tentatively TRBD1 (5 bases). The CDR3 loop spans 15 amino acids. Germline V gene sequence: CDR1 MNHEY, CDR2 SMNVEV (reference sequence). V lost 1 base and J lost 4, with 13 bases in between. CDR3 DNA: TGTGCCAGCAGTTTATTCCAGGGTGGGGCCTATGGCTACACCTTC. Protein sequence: CASSLFQGGAYGYTF.

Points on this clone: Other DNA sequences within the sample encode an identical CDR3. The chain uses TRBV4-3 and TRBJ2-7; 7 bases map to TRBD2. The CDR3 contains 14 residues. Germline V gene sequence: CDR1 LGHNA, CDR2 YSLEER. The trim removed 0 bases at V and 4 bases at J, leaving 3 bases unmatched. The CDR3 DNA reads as TGCGCCAGCAGCCAAGACGGACTAGGGTACGAGCAGTACTTC. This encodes CASSQDGLGYEQYF.